The subject of this entry is one T cell receptor (beta chain). No cognate antigen has been identified for it. Per-base qualities were not stored, and no clone one base away is much larger. Reading the germline V gene gives CDR1 SQVTM and CDR2 ANQGSEA. V drops 6 bases and J drops 4 bases, leaving 21 bases in between. From cysteine to phenylalanine, the CDR3 is 15 amino acids long. The DNA shown is the 45-base CDR3, in frame from base 1. Receptor libraries were prepared by the immunoSEQ multiplex PCR assay. The multiplex PCR relied on a mix of 60 forward primers for TCR Vbeta segments and 13 reverse primers for TCR Jbeta segments. A multiplex PCR assay on genomic DNA amplified the CDR3 region of rearranged TCR beta genes. On the Illumina HiSeq System, the amplified TCR beta libraries were sequenced as 87-base-pair reads. The study's own analysis went as follows. In a later analysis, approximately 74 million unique TCR beta chains were counted across the roughly 670 repertoires, and roughly 11 million of these chains were shared by at least two donors. Raw reads were error-corrected and collapsed into unique sequences with a nearest-neighbor algorithm that merged closely related sequences to remove PCR and sequencing errors. Alignment of CDR3 sequences to IMGT reference sequences was used to assign V, D and J gene segments. Each retained sequence needed at least a six-nucleotide match to both a V gene segment and a J gene segment. A rearrangement counted as productive if the CDR3 had no stop codons and remained in frame with V and J, and every other rearrangement counted as non-productive. Following IMGT convention, CDR3 was defined as the stretch from the second conserved V-encoded cysteine to the conserved J-encoded phenylalanine. The earlier analysis of a few hundred of the donors excluded sequences that lacked an unambiguous match to a single V gene segment. An earlier analysis of fewer than 750 of the donors classified V segments as functional when productive rearrangements were above 56.7% and as segregating when the standard deviation between donors was above 5%. To diagnose cytomegalovirus status from the catalog of TCR beta chain sequences, a statistical classification framework was built. A later analysis assigned V and J genes by comparing TCR nucleotide sequences with IMGT/GENE-DB human TR gene sequences. The TCRdist pipeline was used in a later analysis to assign CDR3 sequences and most-parsimonious VDJ recombination scenarios. In a later analysis, each TCR beta chain was defined by its CDR3 amino acid sequence together with its V-gene family, and reads without a unique V-gene family were excluded. In a later analysis, some 600 highly shared, low-generation-probability nucleotide sequences were removed to address suspected cross-contamination and a sequencing artifact. In a later analysis, a clonal expansion index for each public chain was calculated from normalized within-repertoire ranks of inferred template counts. In a later analysis, generation probabilities were computed with a VDJ recombination model fitted to out-of-frame rearrangements, and the resulting probabilities were checked against IGoR. In a later analysis, TCR-TCR, TCR-HLA and TCR-CMV co-occurrence was scored with hypergeometric tests, and a repertoire-size bias correction was applied to TCR pairs. To estimate false discovery rates, a later analysis permuted the HLA or CMV assignments 20 times. In a later analysis, co-occurring TCRs were grouped with DBSCAN, and TCRdist sequence similarity was added when clustering was performed within HLA-allele-positive subsets. For co-occurrence clustering, repertoires with fewer than 30,000 or more than 120,000 public chains were excluded, along with about five repertoires with anomalous nucleotide sharing. The table was pulled from immuneACCESS by TCRdb, which kept in-frame rearrangements only. Such tables lose some clones; where checked, under half of the loss comes from unresolved V genes, and the rest has no known cause. V and J calls and clone size are copied from that table; D and trimming were computed from the DNA. For this sample there are roughly 100,000 clones; under 85% appear just once. Of the sample, 5% to 6.5% is held by the ten largest clones.

The cohort was made up of roughly 670 healthy bone marrow donors. Cohort members were all nominally healthy when sampled, although unrecorded immune exposures were likely present. The donor tested CMV seronegative and was one of the 352 seronegative cohort members. Every donor gave a peripheral blood sample, and the peripheral blood mononuclear cells from that sample were used for TCR beta sequencing. The Qiagen DNeasy Blood Extraction Kit was used to extract genomic DNA from the blood cell samples. This sample stems from a study of cytomegalovirus exposure and HLA in healthy donors (dated by TCRdb to the late 2010s). In the study overall: In an earlier analysis of 450 to 750 of the donors, 276 Gb of sequence data and approximately 120 million unique TCR beta sequences from about 179 million T cells were reported. About 280 gigabases of sequencing data and approximately 85 million unique TCR sequences were included in an early release covering several hundred HLA-typed donors. Of the 300 to 400 genotyped donors, roughly 80% fell in the genetic ancestry cluster associated with self-reported Caucasian donors. The study aimed to test whether cataloging public T cell receptors could reveal signatures of past pathogen exposure. The study used immunosequencing to profile the T cell repertoires of more than 650 subjects and linked those repertoires to cytomegalovirus serostatus. In addition to the first cohort of about 650 subjects, a separate validation cohort of 120 different subjects was used. To predict cytomegalovirus infection status, the study brought together high-throughput TCR immunosequencing, statistical association of individual TCRs with disease status, and machine learning. In a later analysis, previously published TCR beta repertoires from 600 to 850 donors were re-analyzed and high-resolution HLA genotyping was added so that TCR occurrence patterns could be studied. Rather than drawing on any new phenotypic data, the later analysis identified candidate immune exposures from TCR beta sequences and the way those sequences occurred across donors. An earlier analysis of approximately 500 of the donors applied high-throughput TCR beta sequencing to assess whether each TCR beta V gene segment acted as functional or pseudogenic. Donor age, sex, ethnicity and CMV serostatus were collected together with the repertoire data. A later genetic analysis took genome-wide SNP genotypes for about 65% of the roughly 670 donors and used that subset as a discovery cohort. All discovery cohort repertoires had been generated on a single sequencing platform. Class I and class II HLA loci were covered by the typing at four-digit resolution. Typing coverage differed by locus: A, B, C, DRB1 and DQB1 were typed in about 620-640 donors, DQA1 in about 560, DPA1 in 600 to 610, and DPB1 in just under 490. Roughly five DR-DQ haplotypes were handled as single units for association and clustering because linkage in the cohort was strong. Across approximately 400 genotyped donors of the cohort, an average of roughly 200,000 unique TCR beta nucleotide sequences per donor were sequenced, and around 20% of those sequences were non-productive. What the research found in general, with its limitations: In a later analysis, around 17,000 TCR beta sequences were associated with specific HLA alleles at a false discovery rate of 0.05. In a later analysis, most CMV-associated TCR beta chains were found to appear HLA-restricted, with HLA associations seemingly driven largely by CMV exposure. Roughly uniform sequencing depth across donors was assumed in presence/absence analyses, although this assumption may not hold. The authors suggested that the approach could potentially be generalized to other disease states and immunological phenotypes. In a later analysis, several top co-occurrence clusters were reported to appear linked to parvovirus B19, influenza, CMV and Epstein-Barr virus. Because the 87-base-pair reads could not distinguish some IMGT-functional V segments, including TRBV6-2 and TRBV6-3, those segments were excluded. The study listed over 150 TCR beta chains as associated with cytomegalovirus. In a later genetic analysis, a missense DCLRE1C variant was associated with V-gene and J-gene trimming of TCR beta chains, and the association was replicated in an independent cohort. A further reported finding was that TCR beta sequences accurately predicted the HLA-A and HLA-B alleles for most subjects in the first cohort. Most TCR sequences were observed very rarely across donors, whereas some public TCRs were present in many individuals. The only immune exposure information available for the cohort was CMV serostatus. In a later analysis, TCR association rates were found to vary across HLA loci, with the most associated TCRs seen for DRB1 alleles and the fewest for HLA-C alleles. The classifier was reported to diagnose cytomegalovirus status with high specificity and sensitivity in both the original cohort and the validation cohort. Strong co-occurrence of HLA alleles, especially DR and DQ, made assigning TCR associations to individual alleles difficult. Because some donors lacked HLA typing at each locus, the association tests relied only on the typed subset. A few of the identified cytomegalovirus-associated TCR beta chains were confirmed in vitro to be specific for cytomegalovirus antigens. A cluster of highly shared sequence variants was judged likely to represent a technical artifact of the sequencing pipeline. Linkage disequilibrium might explain the correlated functional status among segregating V segments, but an unknown experimental factor could not be ruled out. An earlier analysis of 587 of the donors showed that most TCR beta V segments appeared in productive rearrangements either about 87% or about 30% of the time, which broadly matched IMGT annotations. A later genetic analysis reported fewer N-insertions in productive TCRs among donors in an Asian-associated ancestry cluster than the roughly 670-donor mean. In this cohort, only TCR beta chains were sequenced, and detectable features were limited by the absence of alpha or paired-chain data. Compared with equally common non-associated chains, HLA-associated TCR beta chains in a later analysis were more clonally expanded and had lower generation probabilities. Over 15 rarely observed V segments, including chromosome 9 orphons, were excluded from the earlier analysis of several hundred of the donors because counts were too low.

The chain is encoded by TRBV29-1 joined to TRBJ1-2, with no D gene named confidently. The receptor's source is a man younger than 30 in good health and CMV-seronegative. The source material was PBMCs. The CDR3 region: CSVRGGGPPSYGYTF. The DNA is as follows: TGCAGCGTGCGAGGAGGCGGTCCCCCTAGCTATGGCTACACCTTC.